This TCR beta chain was retrieved from a study of vaccination effects on CD4 cells after COVID-19. In the study overall: Either the mRNA-1273 or the BNT162b2 vaccine was given to participants as two doses. For each well, about 2 million PBMC were cultured with 10 IU/ml IL-2 and 9 to 10 ug/ml peptides.

Details on this clone: Its antigen remains unknown.

Cultured cells yielded isolated CD4+ T cells after approximately nine days. V dropped 6 bases and J dropped 2 bases, with 8 bases sitting between them. This CDR3 has 12 residues. Germline loops: CDR1 MNHNY, CDR2 SVGAGI (reference sequence). Study observations and caveats: Among infection- and vaccine-induced clones, marked clonal contraction occurred late after vaccination. The study had few convalescent patients and no early post-infection timepoints.

Assay used: immunoSEQ multiplex PCR; TCRdb lists only in-frame clones, some missing. Of 50,000 to 70,000 clones listed, 65% to 75% were seen once; the top ten hold roughly a quarter. The specimen was CD4+ T cells from PBMCs cultured without peptide, collected before COVID-19 vaccination. The gene calls are TRBV6-6 and TRBJ2-7; no clear D gene. The sequence was obtained from a human donor who had a prior SARS-CoV-2 infection. CDR3 protein: CASSDRPYEQYF. As DNA, the CDR3 is TGTGCCAGCAGCGACCGACCCTACGAGCAGTACTTC.